Sequencing of this T cell receptor beta chain was carried out in a study of cytomegalovirus exposure and HLA in healthy donors (dated by TCRdb to the late 2010s). In the study overall: An earlier analysis of 587 of the donors reported approximately 280 Gb of sequence data and some 110 million unique TCR beta sequences obtained from some 170 million T cells. To study patterns of TCR occurrence, a later analysis re-analyzed previously published TCR beta repertoires from 500 to 850 donors and added high-resolution HLA genotyping. To decide whether each TCR beta V gene segment behaved as functional or pseudogenic, an earlier analysis of approximately 590 of the donors relied on high-throughput TCR beta sequencing. Along with the 666-subject first cohort, a separate validation cohort of over a hundred different subjects was used. The number of donors typed differed by locus, with about 629-640 for A, B, C, DRB1 and DQB1, 522 for DQA1, over 600 for DPA1, and about 450 for DPB1. To predict cytomegalovirus infection status, the study brought together high-throughput TCR immunosequencing, statistical association of individual TCRs with disease status, and machine learning. The T cell repertoires of several hundred subjects were profiled by immunosequencing and related to cytomegalovirus serostatus. Genome-wide SNP genotypes for about 60% of the 666 donors were used in a later genetic analysis, which treated that subset as a discovery cohort. Roughly 300 gigabases of sequencing data and approximately 84 million unique TCR sequences were included in an early release covering over 600 HLA-typed donors. Donor age, sex, ethnicity and CMV serostatus were compiled together with the repertoire data. Every discovery cohort repertoire had been produced on one sequencing platform. On average, around 240,000 unique TCR beta nucleotide sequences were sequenced per donor among a few hundred genotyped donors of the cohort, with 15% to 20% of those sequences being non-productive. In the later analysis, no new phenotypic data were used to find candidate immune exposures; instead, reliance was placed on TCR beta sequences and their occurrence across donors. Four or five DR-DQ haplotypes were handled as single units for association and clustering, since linkage in the cohort was strong. HLA typing included class I and class II loci at four-digit resolution. The study aimed to test whether signatures of past pathogen exposure could be identified by cataloging public T cell receptors. The genetic ancestry cluster associated with self-reported Caucasian donors included 81% of the 350 to 500 genotyped donors. Results and caveats for the whole study, not just this receptor: The study listed 164 TCR beta chains as associated with cytomegalovirus. A group of highly shared sequence variants was considered likely to be a technical artifact of the sequencing pipeline. A few of the identified cytomegalovirus-associated TCR beta chains were confirmed in vitro to be specific for cytomegalovirus antigens. When HLA alleles, especially DR and DQ, strongly co-occurred, attributing TCR associations to individual alleles was difficult. The authors suggested that the approach could potentially be extended to other disease states and immunological phenotypes. CMV serostatus was the only immune exposure information available for the cohort. An earlier analysis of 587 of the donors showed that most TCR beta V segments appeared in productive rearrangements either about 87% or about 30% of the time, which broadly matched IMGT annotations. Across donors, most TCR sequences were observed very rarely, whereas some public TCRs were present in many individuals. This cohort had only TCR beta chains sequenced, and the lack of alpha or paired-chain data limited which features could be detected. At a false discovery rate of 0.05, a later analysis linked 16,951 TCR beta sequences to specific HLA alleles. In a later analysis, the rate of TCR association differed among HLA loci, with DRB1 alleles having the most associated TCRs and HLA-C alleles having the fewest. In both the original and validation cohorts, the classifier was reported to diagnose cytomegalovirus status with high specificity and sensitivity. A further reported finding was that TCR beta sequences accurately predicted the HLA-A and HLA-B alleles for most subjects in the first cohort. In a later genetic analysis, fewer N-insertions in productive TCRs were reported among donors in an Asian-associated ancestry cluster than the roughly 700-donor mean. According to a later analysis, parvovirus B19, influenza, CMV and Epstein-Barr virus appeared linked to several top co-occurrence clusters. Because HLA typing was missing for some donors at each locus, association tests included only the typed subset. A later genetic analysis associated a missense DCLRE1C variant with V-gene and J-gene trimming of TCR beta chains, and an independent cohort replicated the association. Linkage disequilibrium might explain the correlated functional status among segregating V segments, but an unknown experimental factor could not be ruled out. In a later analysis, HLA-associated TCR beta chains were found to be more clonally expanded and to have lower generation probabilities than equally common non-associated chains. The earlier analysis of around 600 of the donors excluded approximately 17 rarely observed V segments, including chromosome 9 orphons, because counts were too low. Most CMV-associated TCR beta chains appeared to be HLA-restricted in a later analysis, and the HLA associations seemed to be driven largely by CMV exposure. The presence/absence analyses assumed that sequencing depth was roughly uniform across donors, and that assumption may not be true. The 87-base-pair reads could not distinguish some IMGT-functional V segments, including TRBV6-2 and TRBV6-3, so those segments were excluded.

Library method: the immunoSEQ multiplex PCR assay. For the multiplex PCR, a mixture combining 60 forward primers for TCR Vbeta segments and 13 reverse primers for TCR Jbeta segments was used. A multiplex PCR assay on genomic DNA amplified the CDR3 region of rearranged TCR beta genes. On the Illumina HiSeq System, the amplified TCR beta libraries were sequenced as 87-base-pair reads. On the authors' methods: A later analysis tallied about 77 million unique TCR beta chains across the 550 to 850 repertoires, and roughly 11 million of those chains were shared by two or more donors. A nearest-neighbor algorithm error-corrected the raw reads and collapsed the reads into unique sequences, merging closely related sequences to remove PCR and sequencing errors. CDR3 sequences were aligned to IMGT reference sequences to assign V, D and J gene segments. For a sequence to be retained, at least a six-nucleotide match to both a V gene segment and a J gene segment was required. Rearrangements were classified as productive when the CDR3 lacked stop codons and remained in frame with V and J, and all other rearrangements were classified as non-productive. Following IMGT convention, CDR3 was defined as the stretch from the second conserved V-encoded cysteine up to the conserved J-encoded phenylalanine. In an earlier analysis of 587 of the donors, sequences lacking an unambiguous match to a single V gene segment were excluded. An earlier analysis of several hundred of the donors called V segments functional above 56.7% productive rearrangements and segregating when the between-donor standard deviation exceeded 5%. To diagnose cytomegalovirus status from the catalog of TCR beta chain sequences, a statistical classification framework was built. V and J gene assignment, in a later analysis, came from comparing TCR nucleotide sequences with IMGT/GENE-DB human TR gene sequences. In a later analysis, CDR3 sequences and most-parsimonious VDJ recombination scenarios were assigned using the TCRdist pipeline. In a later analysis, each TCR beta chain was defined by its CDR3 amino acid sequence together with its V-gene family, and reads without a unique V-gene family were excluded. As a way to deal with suspected cross-contamination and a sequencing artifact, a later analysis dropped approximately 590 nucleotide sequences that were highly shared and had low generation probability. In a later analysis, a clonal expansion index was calculated for each public chain from normalized within-repertoire ranks of inferred template counts. Generation probabilities in a later analysis came from a VDJ recombination model fitted to out-of-frame rearrangements, and those results were checked against IGoR. In a later analysis, TCR-TCR, TCR-HLA and TCR-CMV co-occurrence was scored with hypergeometric tests, and a repertoire-size bias correction was applied to TCR pairs. A later analysis estimated false discovery rates by permuting HLA or CMV assignments 20 times. In a later analysis, co-occurring TCRs were grouped using DBSCAN, with TCRdist sequence similarity added in when clustering inside HLA-allele-positive subsets. For co-occurrence clustering, repertoires with fewer than 30,000 or more than 120,000 public chains were excluded, along with 5 or 6 repertoires with anomalous nucleotide sharing. In TCRdb, the immuneACCESS table is reduced to in-frame sequences with V and J assigned. These tables do not hold every clone; where another copy was compared, an unresolved V gene accounts for under half, and the others remain unexplained. For V, J and clone size, that table is used; D and trimming come from the DNA. This sample holds about 240,000 clones; about three quarters were observed only once. The ten largest make up more than 0.45% of the sample.

CDR1 and CDR2 (SNHLY, FYNNEI) derive from the germline V gene. The CDR3 numbers 11 residues from cysteine through phenylalanine. The DNA shown is the 33-base CDR3, in frame from base 1. The germline ends are 6 bases apart after V is trimmed by 3 bases and J by 9 bases. The cohort comprised some 700 healthy bone marrow donors. At the time of sampling, every cohort member was nominally healthy, though immune exposures that went unrecorded were likely present. The donor tested CMV seronegative, placing the donor among the 350 to 400 seronegative members of the cohort. A peripheral blood sample was collected from each donor, and TCR beta sequencing was performed on peripheral blood mononuclear cells. The Qiagen DNeasy Blood Extraction Kit was used to extract genomic DNA from the blood cell samples. With respect to this clone: No antigen is known for it. Base qualities are missing; no much larger clone stands one base away.

The chain joins TRBV2 to TRBJ1-5; the D gene remains uncertain. Sequencing input: PBMCs. The receptor's source is a boy between 5 and 17 years old in good health and CMV-seronegative. The sequenced DNA is TGTGCCAGCAGTGACGAGGGGCCCCAGCATTTT. Translated, this gives CASSDEGPQHF.